This T cell receptor (beta chain) was recovered during a study of siplizumab effects on memory and regulatory T cells. General study points: No assignable naive or memory phenotype existed for roughly 80-97% of proliferating CD4+ or CD8+ clones.

The table came from immunoSEQ multiplex PCR; TCRdb's copy has only in-frame clones and leaves some out. This table has about 100,000 clones, about 93% appearing once. On this clone itself: The antigen remains unidentified.

V lost 3 bases and J lost 0; bases outside the gene matches: 5. This CDR3 is 15 amino acids long. Germline lookup yields CDR1 SGDLS and CDR2 YYNGEE. Sample: Tregs sorted from blood. V is TRBV9 and J is TRBJ2-7; 8 bases are a match to TRBD1. The receptor was derived from a human donor in good health. The CDR3 nucleotides read TGTGCCAGCAGCGCCGGACAGGGCCCCTCCTACGAGCAGTACTTC. This sequence encodes CASSAGQGPSYEQYF.